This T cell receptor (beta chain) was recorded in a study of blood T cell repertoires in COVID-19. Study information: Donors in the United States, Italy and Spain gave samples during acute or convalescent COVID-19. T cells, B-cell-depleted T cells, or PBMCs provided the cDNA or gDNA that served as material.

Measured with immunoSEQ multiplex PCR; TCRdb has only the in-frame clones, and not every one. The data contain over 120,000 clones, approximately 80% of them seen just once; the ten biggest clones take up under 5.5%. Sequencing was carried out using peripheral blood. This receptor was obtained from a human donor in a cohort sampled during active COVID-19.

The CDR3 bases are TGTGCCAGCACAAAAGGGGGCTCGGGCGGACCCCTCCACTTT. The encoded protein is CASTKGGSGGPLHF. The V and J genes are TRBV6-5 and TRBJ1-6; the match to TRBD1 covers 7 bases. V trimming: 7 bases; J trimming: 12 bases; junction bases outside the gene matches: 12. Germline V lookup: CDR1 MNHEY, CDR2 SVGAGI. The CDR3 is made up of 14 amino acids.